This T cell receptor (beta chain) is from a study of regulatory T cells in long-lasting Graves disease. Whole-study context: Over 5 years of antithyroid drugs plus positive TSH receptor antibodies defined persistent Graves' disease. Study observations and caveats: Under persistent disease, TRBV28, TRBJ1-2 and TRBJ2-5 were used preferentially. Persistent patients shared more public clonotypes (2,741) than new patients (966).

V shed 1 base, J shed 3 bases, and the junction held 11 bases outside the gene matches. The CDR3 consists of 17 residues. As concerns this clonotype: No antigen is known for it.

The time point: persistent/refractory GD, antithyroid drugs over 5 years with positive TRAb. Extracted PBMC RNA gave rise to the TCR library. The EDTA tubes were filled with around 8.5 milliliters of drawn peripheral blood. To make TCR beta libraries, researchers used iRepertoire HTBI primers and Arm-PCR of CDR3 regions. Each CDR3 protein is one row after TCRdb ran MiXCR on the multiplex PCR reads. The sample has roughly 450,000 distinct CDR3 sequences; around a fifth are singletons. The V call is TRBV12-3 or TRBV12-4, the J call TRBJ2-7; 8 bases fit TRBD1. The sequence came from a female donor with Graves disease. The source material was peripheral blood mononuclear cells (PBMCs), sampled when the disease was refractory, from a patient treated with antithyroid drugs. This CDR3 is CASSLDLRTGSFYEQYF. The CDR3 DNA reads TGTGCCAGCAGTTTAGATCTACGGACAGGGAGTTTCTACGAGCAGTACTTC.